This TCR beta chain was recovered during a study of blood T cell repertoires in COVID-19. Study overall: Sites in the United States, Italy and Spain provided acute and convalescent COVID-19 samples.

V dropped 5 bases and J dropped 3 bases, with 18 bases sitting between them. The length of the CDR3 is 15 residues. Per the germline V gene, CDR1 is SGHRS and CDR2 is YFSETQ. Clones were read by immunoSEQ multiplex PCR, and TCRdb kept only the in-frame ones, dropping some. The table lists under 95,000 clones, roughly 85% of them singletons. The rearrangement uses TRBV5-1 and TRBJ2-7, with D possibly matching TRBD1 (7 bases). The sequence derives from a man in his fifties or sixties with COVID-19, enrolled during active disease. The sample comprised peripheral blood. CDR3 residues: CASRYRAGGNYEQYF. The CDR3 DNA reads TGCGCCAGCAGGTATAGGGCAGGGGGGAACTACGAGCAGTACTTC.